The 9 T cell receptor beta chains given below trace back to one sample, sequenced in a study. TCRdb redid the calling of the 5' RACE reads with MiXCR, one entry per CDR3 protein. Among around 8,000 distinct CDR3 sequences, approximately 35% were seen once, and the ten largest hold over 6.5%. Sequences were obtained from tumor-infiltrating memory CD4+ T cells sorted from the breast tumor. The subset here: memory CD4+ T cells, CD4+CD45RO+CD25-. The receptors were sampled from a female donor with breast cancer.

Only a few counts were recorded for this clonotype. The genes are TRBV5-1 and TRBJ1-1; the match to TRBD1 covers 10 bases. Germline V lookup: CDR1 SGHRS, CDR2 YFSETQ. The CDR3 extends over 15 amino acids. After removal of 4 bases from V and 0 bases from J, the junction contained 3 bases not matched to a gene. CDR3 in DNA: TGCGCCAGCAGCCCGGGACAGGGGATGAACACTGAAGCTTTCTTT. Its translation: CASSPGQGMNTEAFF.

Here the CDR3 DNA reads TGTGCCAGCAGCCCAGACAGGGTCAGTGGAAACACCATATATTTT. It codes for CASSPDRVSGNTIYF. The chain uses TRBV6-5 and TRBJ1-3; TRBD1 aligns across 7 bases. Trimming took 6 bases from V and 3 from J; bases not matched to a gene: 8. Germline CDR1 reads MNHEY; CDR2 reads SVGAGI. The CDR3 extends over 15 amino acids.

About this clonotype itself: This could be a read error, since a much larger clone is one nucleotide away. This likely comes from a read error, as the CDR3 has no conserved phenylalanine or tryptophan at its end. The chain carries TRBV7-9 and TRBJ1-2; D unresolved. In germline, CDR1 is SEHNR, CDR2 FQNEAQ (reference sequence). Deletions cut 1 base from V and 5 bases from J, with 11 bases between. The CDR3 has 14 amino acids. The CDR3 DNA is TGTGCCAGCAGCTTAGTTCCGGGAGATTATGGCTACACCCTC. Translating it yields CASSLVPGDYGYTL.

To note about this clonotype: The conserved closing phenylalanine or tryptophan is absent in this CDR3, likely reflecting a read error. Because the CDR3's place on the DNA is in doubt, the DNA is left out and the CDR3 is given as listed by TCRdb. J is TRBJ2-7 and V is TRBV7-2; the table's TRBD1 call for D was not verified on the DNA. Counting both end residues, the CDR3 totals 14 amino acids. Germline loops: CDR1 SGHTA, CDR2 FQGNSA. The CDR3: CASSLGGDRGHEYL.

This chain uses TRBV9 with TRBJ2-1; the D is unclear. This CDR3 has 13 amino acids. Germline V gene lookup returns CDR1 SGDLS and CDR2 YYNGEE. V dropped 0 bases and J dropped 7 bases, with 8 bases sitting between them. CDR3 loop: CASSVAGINEQFF. The CDR3 DNA reads as TGTGCCAGCAGCGTAGCGGGCATAAATGAGCAGTTCTTC.

By share of the sample, this clonotype is medium-sized. This chain connects TRBV28 to TRBJ2-5; the match to TRBD2 covers 10 bases. CDR3 size: 17 residues. Germline V lookup: CDR1 MDHEN, CDR2 SYDVKM. The junction had 13 bases not matched to a gene; V was cut back by 7 bases and J by 2 bases. In DNA, the CDR3 is TGTGCCAGCACGTTAGGGTTCATAGCGGGGGGACAAGAGACCCAGTACTTC. Translation gives CASTLGFIAGGQETQYF.

The chain employs TRBV28 and TRBJ1-1, with 9 bases aligning to TRBD1. This CDR3 spans 13 amino acids. The V segment lost 9 bases and the J segment 4 bases; nucleotides outside the gene matches: 6. The germline gives CDR1 MDHEN, CDR2 SYDVKM. The CDR3 sequence: CASSGTGSTEAFF. DNA for the CDR3: TGTGCCAGTAGTGGGACAGGGAGCACTGAAGCTTTCTTT.

The gene calls are TRBV12-3 or TRBV12-4 and TRBJ1-5; perhaps TRBD1 as D (5 bases). Trimming cost V 1 base and J 4 bases, with 14 bases left between them. The CDR3 has 16 amino acids. As DNA, the CDR3 is TGTGCCAGCAGTTTAGTGGGGCCGAGAGGGAATCAGCCCCAGCATTTT. It encodes CASSLVGPRGNQPQHF.

Judged by abundance, this clonotype is medium-sized. V and J are TRBV28 and TRBJ1-1, with D possibly TRBD1 on 5 matching bases. Germline V gene data show CDR1 as MDHEN and CDR2 as SYDVKM. Trimming removed 7 bases from V and 2 bases from J, with 17 bases in between. This CDR3 comprises 15 residues. The CDR3 is CASKLGGTYNTEAFF. The CDR3 DNA reads as TGTGCCAGCAAGCTCGGGGGGACGTACAACACTGAAGCTTTCTTT.